The 21 T cell receptor beta chains below were found in one sample sequenced in a study of T cell changes during pregnancy in multiple sclerosis. TCRdb keeps only in-frame clones here, not all; method: immunoSEQ multiplex PCR. The sample gives about 66,000 clones, 90% of which show up once; about 1.5% is in the top ten. The sample here was peripheral blood, taken in the third trimester of pregnancy. The origin of the receptors is a female donor with multiple sclerosis, enrolled in a pregnancy study.

The chain recombines TRBV18 with TRBJ2-7; D is unclear. Germline CDR1 KGHSH, CDR2 LQKENI. CDR3 size: 14 residues. V lost 4 bases, J lost 0 bases, and 10 bases lay in between. As DNA, the CDR3 is TGTGCCAGCTCACAGAGACAAAGCTCCTACGAGCAGTACTTC. It codes for CASSQRQSSYEQYF.

This chain connects TRBV7-9 to TRBJ2-3; the match to TRBD2 covers 9 bases. The CDR3 consists of 16 residues. V was pared by 1 base and J by 5 bases, with 7 bases of the junction left unmatched. Germline V CDR1 and CDR2: SEHNR, FQNEAQ (reference sequence). The CDR3 DNA is TGTGCCAGCAGCTTAGATAGCGGGGGCCCTCAAGATACGCAGTATTTT. It encodes CASSLDSGGPQDTQYF.

The chain recombines TRBV9 with TRBJ2-5, with D perhaps matching TRBD1 (8 bases). This CDR3 region has 16 residues. V lost 3 bases to trimming and J lost 5 bases, with 20 bases between them. Germline V gene data show CDR1 as SGDLS and CDR2 as YYNGEE. CDR3 loop: CASSEGQGGGGETQYF. CDR3 in DNA: TGTGCCAGCAGCGAAGGACAGGGCGGGGGTGGTGAGACCCAGTACTTC.

The V and J genes are TRBV9 and TRBJ1-2, with a possible D match to TRBD1 (6 bases). Germline values: CDR1 SGDLS, CDR2 YYNGEE. Trimming stripped 4 bases from V and 5 bases from J, with 18 bases between. The CDR3 is 15 residues long. The CDR3 coding sequence is TGTGCCAGCAGCACGACACAGGGAATCTGGTATGGCTACACCTTC. This codes for CASSTTQGIWYGYTF. The variable domain in full, completed from reference TRBV9 and TRBJ1-2, reads DSGVTQTPKHLITATGQRVTLRCSPRSGDLSVYWYQQSLDQGLQFLIQYYNGEERAKGNILERFSAQQFPDLHSELNLSSLELGDSALYFCASSTTQGIWYGYTFGSGTRLTVV.

This clone was seen once. This rearrangement joins TRBV19 to TRBJ2-3; TRBD2 agrees at 12 bases. Germline V CDR1 and CDR2: LNHDA, SQIVND (reference sequence). The CDR3 is 17 residues long. J gave up 3 bases and V 1 base, and 5 bases lay outside the gene matches. CDR3 loop: CASSIVGTSGSTDTQYF. In DNA form, the CDR3 reads TGTGCCAGTAGTATAGTTGGGACTAGCGGGTCGACAGATACGCAGTATTTT. The variable domain in full, completed from reference TRBV19 and TRBJ2-3, reads DGGITQSPKYLFRKEGQNVTLSCEQNLNHDAMYWYRQDPGQGLRLIYYSQIVNDFQKGDIAEGYSVSREKKESFPLTVTSAQKNPTAFYLCASSIVGTSGSTDTQYFGPGTRLTVL.

The chain combines TRBV5-4 with TRBJ2-5; TRBD2 is a possible D gene (6 bases). The DNA matches TRBJ2-7 better at its end, which makes the J call doubtful. CDR1 and CDR2 from the germline V gene are SGHNT and YYREEE (reference sequence). The CDR3 extends over 13 amino acids. The CDR3 nucleotides read TGTGCCAGCAGCCTGACGGAGGGGCACGAGCAGTACTTC. Amino acids: CASSLTEGHEQYF.

V and J are TRBV18 and TRBJ1-2, with TRBD1 matching over 9 bases. Germline CDR1 and CDR2: KGHSH and LQKENI. The V and J ends lost 3 bases and 2 bases, in that order; junction bases with no gene match: 7. The CDR3 extends over 16 amino acids. CDR3 in amino acids: CASSPAPTGGNYGYTF. CDR3 bases: TGTGCCAGCTCACCCGCGCCGACAGGGGGGAACTATGGCTACACCTTC.

V gene TRBV27 combines with J gene TRBJ2-5; possibly TRBD2 for D (5 bases). This CDR3 comprises 15 residues. The V end was cut by 5 bases, the J end by 5 bases, with 18 bases between. Germline loops: CDR1 MNHEY, CDR2 SMNVEV (reference sequence). CDR3 coding DNA: TGTGCCAGCAGTCCCGGTATAGCCTCGGGGGAGACCCAGTACTTC. This codes for CASSPGIASGETQYF.

This chain links TRBV18 with TRBJ2-7, with 10 positions matching TRBD2. CDR1 KGHSH and CDR2 LQKENI come from the germline V gene. The trim removed 2 bases at V and 6 bases at J, leaving 7 bases unmatched. This CDR3 region has 15 residues. In DNA form, the CDR3 reads TGTGCCAGCTCACCAGGTAGCGGGAGGATCGGCGAGCAGTACTTC. This codes for CASSPGSGRIGEQYF. The full variable domain, completed using reference TRBV18 and TRBJ2-7, is NAGVMQNPRHLVRRRGQEARLRCSPMKGHSHVYWYRQLPEEGLKFMVYLQKENIIDESGMPKERFSAEFPKEGPSILRIQQVVRGDSAAYFCASSPGSGRIGEQYFGPGTRLTVT.

This rearrangement joins TRBV7-3 to TRBJ2-2; TRBD1 matches 8 bases. This CDR3 has 17 residues. Germline loops: CDR1 SGHTA, CDR2 FQGTGA. V trimming: 4 bases; J trimming: 1 base; junction bases outside the gene matches: 8. The CDR3 DNA reads TGTGCCAGCAGCTCTTATCCCGGGACAGGGAACACCGGGGAGCTGTTTTTT. Amino acids: CASSSYPGTGNTGELFF.

This chain joins TRBV6-5 and TRBJ2-7; tentative D call: TRBD2 (6 bases). The CDR3 has 14 residues. CDR1 and CDR2 from the germline V gene are MNHEY and SVGAGI. Trimming removed 0 bases from V and 4 bases from J, with 10 bases in between. The CDR3 loop reads CASSYSSGRYEQYF. For the CDR3, the DNA is TGTGCCAGCAGTTACTCGTCAGGGAGGTACGAGCAGTACTTC.

The count of this clone is one. The V call is TRBV19, the J call TRBJ1-5; 11 positions match TRBD1. CDR1 LNHDA and CDR2 SQIVND come from the germline V gene (reference sequence). This CDR3 spans 18 amino acids. The junction had 12 bases not matched to a gene; V was cut back by 5 bases and J by 3 bases. The CDR3, as DNA: TGTGCCAGTAGTTCAAACCACTGGGACAGGGGGATCAATCAGCCCCAGCATTTT. As protein: CASSSNHWDRGINQPQHF.

The chain carries TRBV12-5 and TRBJ2-1, with TRBD1 identical over 12 bases. CDR3 length: 14 amino acids. CDR1 is LGHNT and CDR2 is FRNRAP in the germline V gene. V trimming: 5 bases; J trimming: 8 bases; junction bases outside the gene matches: 4. In DNA form, the CDR3 reads TGTGCTAGTGGTCCGGGACAGGGGGCTTATGAGCAGTTCTTC. Protein product: CASGPGQGAYEQFF.

The chain combines TRBV5-3 with TRBJ2-1; 8 bases map to TRBD2. TRBV5-3 is identified as an open reading frame with a role that is uncertain. J was trimmed by 7 bases and V by 1 base; bases with no gene match: 10. The CDR3 extends over 16 amino acids. The CDR3, as DNA: TGTGCCAGAAGCTTGCAAAGGCTAGCGGGCGTTAATGAGCAGTTCTTC. Translation gives CARSLQRLAGVNEQFF.

V and J are TRBV6-6 and TRBJ1-5, with 7 bases matching TRBD1. In germline, CDR1 is MNHNY, CDR2 SVGAGI (reference sequence). The CDR3 sequence is 13 residues long. V shed 5 bases, J shed 2 bases, and the junction held 0 bases outside the gene matches. The CDR3 region has the DNA TGTGCCAGCAGTACAGGGGGCAATCAGCCCCAGCATTTT. This translates into CASSTGGNQPQHF.

The chain uses TRBV7-9 and TRBJ2-1; TRBD2 is a possible D gene (6 bases). CDR1 is SEHNR, CDR2 FQNEAQ, per germline (reference sequence). CDR3 length equals 16 residues. The ends were cut back, 1 base at V and 8 bases at J, with 18 bases in the middle. The CDR3 loop is CASSLGEDALSDEQFF. CDR3 nucleotides: TGTGCCAGCAGCTTAGGGGAGGACGCGCTATCCGATGAGCAGTTCTTC.

This clone was detected once. The rearrangement uses TRBV27 and TRBJ1-3; TRBD1 matches at 7 bases. Germline values: CDR1 MNHEY, CDR2 SMNVEV (reference sequence). CDR3 length: 15 amino acids. Trimming cost V 5 bases and J 3 bases; bases outside gene matches: 7. The chain's CDR3 is CASSPRDRVGNTIYF. The DNA for the CDR3 is TGTGCCAGCAGTCCCCGTGACAGGGTTGGAAACACCATATATTTT.

V usage is TRBV7-3 and J usage is TRBJ1-1, with D perhaps matching TRBD1 (6 bases). Trimming stripped 5 bases from V and 2 bases from J, with 12 bases between. This CDR3 comprises 14 residues. Germline loops: CDR1 SGHTA, CDR2 FQGTGA. The CDR3 loop is CASSATGINTEAFF. In DNA, the CDR3 is TGTGCCAGCAGCGCAACAGGGATTAACACTGAAGCTTTCTTT.

The chain is built from TRBV7-2 and TRBJ2-1; 13 nucleotides agree with TRBD2. Looked up from germline, CDR1 is SGHTA and CDR2 is FQGNSA. With V trimmed by 6 bases and J by 1 base, 12 bases remained unmatched. The CDR3 spans 19 residues. Here the CDR3 reads CASSFPGTSGVRSYNEQFF. The CDR3 DNA follows: TGTGCCAGCAGTTTCCCCGGGACTAGCGGGGTCAGGTCCTACAATGAGCAGTTCTTC.

The rearrangement uses TRBV7-8 and TRBJ1-6; tentatively, D is TRBD1 (6 bases). CDR3 length: 14 amino acids. Trimming removed 4 bases at V and 7 bases at J, with 11 bases between. The germline V gene has CDR1 SGHVS and CDR2 FQNEAQ. The CDR3 DNA reads TGTGCCAGCAGCTACAGGGAGAGGAATTCACCCCTCCACTTT. Protein: CASSYRERNSPLHF.

CDR3: CASSPGQGRRETQYF. The CDR3, as DNA: TGTGCCAGCAGCCCAGGACAGGGGAGAAGAGAGACCCAGTACTTC. This chain uses TRBV27 with TRBJ2-5; 9 nucleotides agree with TRBD1. The germline V gene encodes CDR1 MNHEY and CDR2 SMNVEV (reference sequence). The V and J ends lost 6 bases and 4 bases, in that order; junction bases with no gene match: 9. The CDR3 loop spans 15 amino acids.